Below are 20 T cell receptor beta chains sequenced from a single sample in a study of technical replicates of blood from a handful of donors. TCRdb's table, derived via immunoSEQ multiplex PCR, lists solely in-frame clones and lacks some. This sample yields over 90,000 clones, of which about 96% are seen a single time; approximately 0.38% belongs to the top ten. Sequencing was carried out using T cells isolated from PBMCs. Every receptor here comes from a human donor in good health.

The chain couples TRBV6-5 to TRBJ2-3, with D hard to call. This CDR3 has 11 amino acids. V lost 6 bases to trimming and J lost 4 bases, with 5 bases between them. Germline lookup yields CDR1 MNHEY and CDR2 SVGAGI. The CDR3 here is CASRFADTQYF. CDR3 sequence (DNA): TGTGCCAGCAGATTCGCAGATACGCAGTATTTT.

This clone has just one count. The chain uses TRBV28 and TRBJ1-2; no clear D gene. The CDR3 extends over 15 amino acids. Germline V CDR1 and CDR2: MDHEN, SYDVKM. V dropped 5 bases and J dropped 1 base, with 14 bases sitting between them. The CDR3 nucleotides are TGTGCCAGCAGTCCTAGTCTTACGGTTAACTATGGCTACACCTTC. It translates to CASSPSLTVNYGYTF.

In its sample, this clone was seen once. J is TRBJ1-1 and V is TRBV7-9, with a possible D match to TRBD1 (6 bases). Germline CDR1 is SEHNR and CDR2 is FQNEAQ (reference sequence). Trimming pared 5 bases from V and 7 bases from J, leaving 17 bases between. This CDR3 contains 14 residues. The CDR3 DNA sequence: TGTGCCAGCAGCAACGTGGGGGGGGCTGATGAAGCTTTCTTT. Its translation is CASSNVGGADEAFF.

As regards this clone: Relative to the germline gene, one junction end is altered; a read error may explain this. The chain carries TRBV4-2 and TRBJ1-2; perhaps TRBD1 as D (5 bases). In germline, CDR1 is LGHNA, CDR2 YNFKEQ. The CDR3 has 14 residues. CDR3 protein: CASRTEEGTYDYTF. CDR3 DNA: TGTGCCAGCAGGACGGAGGAGGGGACCTATGACTACACCTTC.

V and J are TRBV30 and TRBJ2-3; 7 bases line up with TRBD2. The CDR3 has 14 residues. In germline, CDR1 is GTSNPN, CDR2 SVGIG (reference sequence). With V trimmed by 3 bases and J by 3 bases, 6 bases remained unmatched. The CDR3: CAWRAGVFTDTQYF. Written as DNA, the CDR3 is TGTGCCTGGAGGGCGGGAGTTTTTACAGATACGCAGTATTTT.

The chain couples TRBV5-4 to TRBJ2-1; 8 nucleotides match TRBD2. The CDR3 covers 17 residues. The V gene end was trimmed by 2 bases and the J gene end by 4 bases; junction bases not matched to a gene: 11. Looked up from germline, CDR1 is SGHNT and CDR2 is YYREEE (reference sequence). CDR3 nucleotide sequence: TGTGCCAGCAGCTTCCCTAAAAGCGGGGGCCTGTACAATGAGCAGTTCTTC. Protein: CASSFPKSGGLYNEQFF.

J is TRBJ2-2 and V is TRBV7-2; TRBD2 agrees at 8 bases. Germline values: CDR1 SGHTA, CDR2 FQGNSA. V shed 3 bases, J shed 0 bases, and the junction held 9 bases outside the gene matches. The CDR3 extends over 18 amino acids. The CDR3 DNA reads as TGTGCCAGCAGCTTTGCCCGGACTAGCAGGACGAACACCGGGGAGCTGTTTTTT. This translates into CASSFARTSRTNTGELFF.

The chain combines TRBV5-1 with TRBJ2-1, with D maybe TRBD1 (7 bases). The V end lost 0 bases, the J end lost 6 bases, and 16 bases lay between the germline ends. CDR1 is SGHRS and CDR2 is YFSETQ in the germline V gene. CDR3 length: 16 amino acids. DNA for the CDR3: TGCGCCAGCAGCTTGGCTTCGTGGCAGGGGGGCAATGAGCAGTTCTTC. Encoded protein: CASSLASWQGGNEQFF.

The chain uses TRBV25-1 and TRBJ2-7; D perhaps matches TRBD1 (6 bases). V lost 5 bases and J 2 bases, leaving 13 bases between the germline ends. Germline V gene lookup returns CDR1 MGHDK and CDR2 SYGVNS. The CDR3 runs 14 residues. The CDR3 nucleotides read TGTGCCAGCAGTCCGGGACACGGACCCTACGAGCAGTACTTC. Its translation is CASSPGHGPYEQYF.

This sequence joins TRBV6-5 and TRBJ1-1; D gene ambiguous. Germline V gives CDR1 MNHEY, CDR2 SVGAGI. CDR3 size: 15 residues. Trimming removed 0 bases at V and 5 bases at J, with 13 bases between. The CDR3 region has the DNA TGTGCCAGCAGTTACTCGAATGCAGGCCTGACTGAAGCTTTCTTT. Its protein is CASSYSNAGLTEAFF.

The chain carries TRBV7-2 and TRBJ2-1; possibly TRBD2 for D (6 bases). Trimming removed 5 bases from V and 13 bases from J, with 18 bases in between. The CDR3 covers 13 residues. The germline CDR1 and CDR2 sequences are SGHTA and FQGNSA. The CDR3 nucleotides read TGTGCCAGCAGCCTCATAGCGGCCCCGTCCCAGTTCTTC. Translating it yields CASSLIAAPSQFF.

J is TRBJ2-1 and V is TRBV12-5, with 11 bases lining up with TRBD2. This CDR3 region has 16 residues. V shed 0 bases, J shed 9 bases, and the junction held 7 bases outside the gene matches. The germline gives CDR1 LGHNT, CDR2 FRNRAP. As DNA, the CDR3 is TGTGCTAGTGGTTTGGTATTTGGACTAGCGGGTAGTGAGCAGTTCTTC. This encodes CASGLVFGLAGSEQFF.

This chain joins TRBV10-3 and TRBJ2-7; 7 nucleotides align to TRBD1. With V trimmed by 4 bases and J by 0 bases, 6 bases remained unmatched. There are 15 residues in the CDR3. Germline CDR1 is ENHRY and CDR2 is SYGVKD. CDR3 coding DNA: TGTGCCATCAGTGGGGGCGCAGGGGGCTCCTACGAGCAGTACTTC. As protein: CAISGGAGGSYEQYF.

The chain employs TRBV19 and TRBJ1-1; the D gene is possibly TRBD1 (5 bases). The germline V and J ends were trimmed by 7 bases and 0 bases, with 15 bases remaining between them. The CDR3 is made up of 15 amino acids. The germline CDR1 and CDR2 sequences are LNHDA and SQIVND (reference sequence). DNA of the CDR3: TGTGCCAGTACCGTAGGGGAGGGTGTGAACACTGAAGCTTTCTTT. Translated: CASTVGEGVNTEAFF.

The V call is TRBV27, the J call TRBJ2-7; 7 positions match TRBD1. The trim removed 6 bases at V and 2 bases at J, leaving 7 bases unmatched. CDR3 length equals 14 residues. Germline V gene lookup returns CDR1 MNHEY and CDR2 SMNVEV (reference sequence). The chain's CDR3 is CASSRNTGAYEQYF. The DNA for the CDR3 is TGTGCCAGCAGCCGCAACACAGGGGCCTACGAGCAGTACTTC.

The rearrangement joins TRBV9 to TRBJ2-7, with 7 bases fitting TRBD2. This CDR3 region has 14 residues. V lost 3 bases to trimming and J lost 0 bases; unmatched junction nucleotides: 3. Germline lookup yields CDR1 SGDLS and CDR2 YYNGEE. As DNA, the CDR3 is TGTGCCAGCAGCGCAGCGGGATCCTCCTACGAGCAGTACTTC. Amino acid sequence: CASSAAGSSYEQYF. The complete variable domain, with remaining parts taken from reference TRBV9 and TRBJ2-7, reads DSGVTQTPKHLITATGQRVTLRCSPRSGDLSVYWYQQSLDQGLQFLIQYYNGEERAKGNILERFSAQQFPDLHSELNLSSLELGDSALYFCASSAAGSSYEQYFGPGTRLTVT.

The chain employs TRBV27 and TRBJ2-7; maybe TRBD1 (5 bases). The ends were cut back, 9 bases at V and 7 bases at J, with 22 bases in the middle. The length of the CDR3 is 14 residues. The V gene's germline CDR1 is MNHEY and CDR2 SMNVEV (reference sequence). The CDR3, as DNA: TGTGCCAGTGCTGTGGCAGGGCCATCGTTTGAGCAGTACTTC. This sequence encodes CASAVAGPSFEQYF.

The chain joins TRBV14 to TRBJ1-2; D gene uncertain. The CDR3 loop spans 13 amino acids. Deletions cut 1 base from V and 0 bases from J, with 3 bases between. Germline V gene lookup returns CDR1 SGHDN and CDR2 FVKESK. This CDR3 is CASSQAANYGYTF. The CDR3 bases are TGTGCCAGCAGCCAAGCTGCTAACTATGGCTACACCTTC.

This rearrangement joins TRBV7-3 to TRBJ2-7; possibly TRBD2 for D (5 bases). V lost 1 base, J lost 3 bases, and 7 bases lay in between. CDR3 length: 13 residues. Germline CDR1 and CDR2: SGHTA and FQGTGA. The CDR3 sequence: CASSLRESYEQYF. The CDR3 nucleotides are TGTGCCAGCAGCTTAAGGGAGAGCTACGAGCAGTACTTC.

V usage is TRBV19 and J usage is TRBJ2-7; tentatively, D is TRBD1 (5 bases). With 5 bases removed from V and 6 bases from J, the gap between germline ends came to 17 bases. The CDR3 extends over 14 amino acids. The germline CDR1 and CDR2 sequences are LNHDA and SQIVND (reference sequence). CDR3 DNA sequence: TGTGCCAGTAGTCCTTCAGGGTGGTTAGGCGAGCAGTACTTC. Its protein is CASSPSGWLGEQYF.